The rows below give T cell receptor beta chains drawn from one sample of a study of OX40 agonist ivuxolimab in advanced cancers. Only in-frame clones appear in the TCRdb table, and some are missing; sequencing was by immunoSEQ multiplex PCR. The table includes approximately 61,000 clones, approximately 91% detected once. Sequenced material: CD4+ or CD8+ T cells sorted from blood, taken in a trial of the OX40 agonist ivuxolimab. The receptors originated from an adult with an advanced solid tumor such as melanoma, head and neck, liver or kidney cancer. The CDR3 runs from the conserved cysteine through the conserved F or W. Each record gives: V gene, D gene, clone size, J gene, CDR3 DNA, CDR3 protein. A D gene is named only where the DNA matches it firmly. Clone size is given for some rows only: seen once, a few or many times, or a class if the clone is expanded.

V: TRBV5-1
D: TRBD2
size: -
J: TRBJ2-3
DNA: TGCGCCAGCAGCCTAGAGCGGGAGGCCCTAACGCAGTATTTT
CDR3: CASSLEREALTQYF

V: TRBV2
D: -
size: -
J: TRBJ1-2
DNA: TGTGCCAGCAGTGATGGGTTAAATAACTATGGCTACACCTTC
CDR3: CASSDGLNNYGYTF

V: TRBV28
D: -
size: few
J: TRBJ1-5
DNA: TGTGCCAGCAGTTTATTTACCGGGACCTATGGCAATCAGCCCCAGCATTTT
CDR3: CASSLFTGTYGNQPQHF

V: TRBV5-4
D: TRBD2
size: -
J: TRBJ2-1
DNA: TGTGCCAGCAGCTTGGGGACTAGCAATGAGCAGTTCTTC
CDR3: CASSLGTSNEQFF

V: TRBV28
D: TRBD2
size: -
J: TRBJ2-1
DNA: TGTGCCAGCAGTTCGACTAGCGGGGGGAACAATGAGCAGTTCTTC
CDR3: CASSSTSGGNNEQFF

V: TRBV11-2
D: -
size: -
J: TRBJ2-1
DNA: TGTGCCAGCAGCTTAGGGGCGGGAAGGTATGAGCAGTTCTTC
CDR3: CASSLGAGRYEQFF

V: TRBV6-5
D: -
size: -
J: TRBJ2-1
DNA: TGTGCCAGCAGTGGTACGGGCGTGGAAGGGGGGGAGCAGTTCTTC
CDR3: CASSGTGVEGGEQFF

V: TRBV28
D: -
size: medium-sized
J: TRBJ1-5
DNA: TGTGCCAGCAGTCCGAGGAGGGGAAATCAGCCCCAGCATTTT
CDR3: CASSPRRGNQPQHF

V: TRBV7-6
D: -
size: once
J: TRBJ2-7
DNA: TGTGCCAGCAGCCCGATTACCGCCGAGCAGTACTTC
CDR3: CASSPITAEQYF

V: TRBV27
D: -
size: -
J: TRBJ1-6
DNA: TGTGCCAGCAGTTCCCAGGGAAGTTCACCCCTCCACTTT
CDR3: CASSSQGSSPLHF

V: TRBV10-3
D: -
size: -
J: TRBJ1-1
DNA: TGTGCCATCAGGGGACTAGAAGACACTGAAGCTTTCTTT
CDR3: CAIRGLEDTEAFF

V: TRBV6-1
D: -
size: once
J: TRBJ1-5
DNA: TGTGCCGTAAGATTTTATAGCAATCAGCCCCAGCATTTT
CDR3: CAVRFYSNQPQHF

V: TRBV4-3
D: -
size: -
J: TRBJ2-6
DNA: TGCGCCAGCAGCCAAGACGGGTTACCTGGGGCCAACGTCCTGACTTTC
CDR3: CASSQDGLPGANVLTF

V: TRBV30
D: -
size: -
J: TRBJ1-6
DNA: TGTGCCTGGAGTGGGGTCAACGGTGGGAATTCACCCCTCCACTTT
CDR3: CAWSGVNGGNSPLHF

V: TRBV9
D: TRBD2
size: -
J: TRBJ2-1
DNA: TGTGCCAGCAGCGTAGGTGCGGGAGGGCCGTACAATGAGCAGTTCTTC
CDR3: CASSVGAGGPYNEQFF

V: TRBV18
D: -
size: -
J: TRBJ1-2
DNA: TGTGCCAGCTCACCAGACGAGGGGTACTATGGCTACACCTTC
CDR3: CASSPDEGYYGYTF

V: TRBV4-1
D: TRBD2
size: few
J: TRBJ2-7
DNA: TGCGCCAGCAGCCAAGATTGGCTAGCGGGCTACGAGCAGTACTTC
CDR3: CASSQDWLAGYEQYF

V: TRBV19
D: -
size: -
J: TRBJ1-1
DNA: TGTGCCAGTAGTCCAATGACTGTGGGCACTGAAGCTTTCTTT
CDR3: CASSPMTVGTEAFF

V: TRBV5-6
D: -
size: -
J: TRBJ2-1
DNA: TGTGCCAGCAGCAACTACAATGAGCAGTTCTTC
CDR3: CASSNYNEQFF

V: TRBV6-6
D: -
size: -
J: TRBJ2-2
DNA: TGTGCCAGCAGTTCGTGGACCACTACGGGGGAGCTGTTTTTT
CDR3: CASSSWTTTGELFF

V: TRBV10-3
D: TRBD1
size: -
J: TRBJ1-2
DNA: TGTGCCATCAGTGAAGGGACAGGGATTGGTGGCTACACCTTC
CDR3: CAISEGTGIGGYTF

V: TRBV2
D: TRBD1
size: -
J: TRBJ2-6
DNA: TGTGCCAGCAGAACCGGGACAGGAACCTCTGGGGCCAACGTCCTGACTTTC
CDR3: CASRTGTGTSGANVLTF

V: TRBV5-4
D: -
size: -
J: TRBJ1-3
DNA: TGTGCCAGCAGCTTGATTTCCGGAAACACCATATATTTT
CDR3: CASSLISGNTIYF

V: TRBV4-1
D: -
size: -
J: TRBJ2-5
DNA: TGCGCCAGCAGCCAAGGAGGTACGGGTTTGGAGACCCAGTACTTC
CDR3: CASSQGGTGLETQYF

V: TRBV5-1
D: TRBD1
size: -
J: TRBJ2-5
DNA: TGCGCCAGCAGCTTAGGACAGGTCAACCCTCAAGAGACCCAGTACTTC
CDR3: CASSLGQVNPQETQYF

V: TRBV12-2
D: -
size: -
J: TRBJ2-5
DNA: TGTGCAAGTCACCAACCGTGGATGGGACTCGAGACCCAGTACTTC
CDR3: CASHQPWMGLETQYF

V: TRBV6-1
D: -
size: medium-sized
J: TRBJ1-6
DNA: TGTGCCAGCAGTGAAGCGTTCAGCTCCTATAATTCACCCCTCCACTTT
CDR3: CASSEAFSSYNSPLHF

V: TRBV2
D: -
size: -
J: TRBJ2-7
DNA: TGTGCCAGCAGTGATGGGGGACGGCGCGAGCAGTACTTC
CDR3: CASSDGGRREQYF